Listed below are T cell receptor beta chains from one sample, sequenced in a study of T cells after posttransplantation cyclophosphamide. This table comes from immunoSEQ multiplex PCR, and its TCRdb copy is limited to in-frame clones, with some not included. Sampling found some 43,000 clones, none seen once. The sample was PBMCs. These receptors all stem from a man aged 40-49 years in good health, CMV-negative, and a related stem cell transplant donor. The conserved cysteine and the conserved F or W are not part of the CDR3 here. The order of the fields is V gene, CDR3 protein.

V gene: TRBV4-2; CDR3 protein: ASSQKPLAGGGGEQY
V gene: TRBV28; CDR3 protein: ASSFKGDVVTSAF
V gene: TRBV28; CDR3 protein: ASSFWAGDTVTYEQY
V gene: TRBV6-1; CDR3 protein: ASSPGTEGQETQY
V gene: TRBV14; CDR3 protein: ASSQIGFLDGYT
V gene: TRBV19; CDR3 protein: ASSIEREKINEQF
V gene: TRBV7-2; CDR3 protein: ASSFSTGTRNEQF
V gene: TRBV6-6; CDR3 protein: ASSSDRDRGNTIY
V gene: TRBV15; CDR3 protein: ATSRTANREGQF
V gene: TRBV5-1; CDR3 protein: ASRGKAIGESTEAF
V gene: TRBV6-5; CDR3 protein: ASSITGRGNQPQH
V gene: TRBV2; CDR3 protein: ASSYRDSRRGSTDTQY
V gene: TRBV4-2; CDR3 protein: ASSHARIADRSYEQY
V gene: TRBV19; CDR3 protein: ASSRRTGVRGNIQY
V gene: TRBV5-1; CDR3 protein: ASKIGVSQGTYGYT
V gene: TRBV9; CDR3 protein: ASSVGGTGITYEQY
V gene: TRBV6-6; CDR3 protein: ASSRTSGRSSGELF
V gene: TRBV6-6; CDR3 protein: ASSPLEANYGYT
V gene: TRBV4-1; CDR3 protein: ASSRSPEVGEQY
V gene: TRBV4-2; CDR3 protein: ASSQPGQFHTEAF
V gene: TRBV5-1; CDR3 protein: ASSSGDRATYGYT
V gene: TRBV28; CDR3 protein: ASNTGQGRAYEQY
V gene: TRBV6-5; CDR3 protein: ASSPWDSSTNEQF
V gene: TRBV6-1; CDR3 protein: ASSEGVQGSYEQY
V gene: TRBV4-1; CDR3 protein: ASSGIDGTQY
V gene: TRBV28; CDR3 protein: ASSSGIQAQPQH
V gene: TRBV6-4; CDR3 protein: ASSDGGSSNEQF
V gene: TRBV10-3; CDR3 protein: AIRDSQNYGYT
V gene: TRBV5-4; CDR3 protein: ASSVTDEQY
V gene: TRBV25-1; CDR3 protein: ASSQASGRSYEQY
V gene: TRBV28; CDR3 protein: ASSGRGGVYNEQF
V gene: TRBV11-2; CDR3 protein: ASSLSGVQF
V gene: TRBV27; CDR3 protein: ASRSLAVGTDTQY
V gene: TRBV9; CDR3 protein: ASSLEVAAAYNEQF
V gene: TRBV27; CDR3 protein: ASSQLGGREQETQY
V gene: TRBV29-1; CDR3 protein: SVVFGPHNEKLF
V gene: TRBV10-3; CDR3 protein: AISEAGSYEQY
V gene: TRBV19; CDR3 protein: ASSKSAHPYNEQF
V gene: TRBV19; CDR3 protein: ASSIAAGGYGADTQY
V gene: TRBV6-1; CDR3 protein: ASSVNWGGRQPQH
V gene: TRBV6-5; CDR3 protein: ASSPGGHEQF
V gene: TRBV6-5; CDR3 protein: ASSDGTTSYEQY
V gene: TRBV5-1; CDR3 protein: ASSLYGGRADTQY
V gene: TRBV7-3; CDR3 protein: ASSFLAGKDTEAF
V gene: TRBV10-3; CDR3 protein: AISERVGGTSDLRNTIY
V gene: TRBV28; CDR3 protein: ASSFDWTGDYEQY
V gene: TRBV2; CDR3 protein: ASSANLGGEKLF
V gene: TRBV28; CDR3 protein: ASKLPGGNYGYT
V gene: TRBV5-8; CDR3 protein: ASSFPGLGVTGQF
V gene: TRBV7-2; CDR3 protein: ASSLSESYEQY
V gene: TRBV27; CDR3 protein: ASSLRQGLPYGYT
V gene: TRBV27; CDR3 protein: ASSPRGRTNTGELF
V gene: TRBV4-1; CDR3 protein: ASSQEGTTKETQY
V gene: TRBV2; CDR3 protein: ASSRLVGGSEQY
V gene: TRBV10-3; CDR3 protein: AIRNRELDLNTEAF
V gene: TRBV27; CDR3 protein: ASTRGASGSGEQY
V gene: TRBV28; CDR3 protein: ASSLGDLAGPEGGYT
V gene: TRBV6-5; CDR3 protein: ASTISGGTEAF
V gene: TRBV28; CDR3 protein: ASSLRVNSNQPQH
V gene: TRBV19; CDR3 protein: ASTPNGQGLAGELF